Below, 14 T cell receptor beta chains from the same sample are listed, as sequenced in a study of shared T cell receptors in the human thymus. Some clones are missing from TCRdb's copy, which holds only in-frame ones; the method was immunoSEQ multiplex PCR. The sample holds roughly 660,000 clones, more than 75% seen once. The same specimen was also included in a second study, on human thymus T cells.

Sequences were obtained from thymocytes. The receptors stem from a boy younger than two with a congenital heart defect.

V and J are TRBV6-5 and TRBJ1-2; no definite D call. CDR1 is MNHEY and CDR2 is SVGAGI in the germline V gene. CDR3 length: 15 residues. The V end was cut by 0 bases, the J end by 4 bases, with 12 bases between. CDR3 DNA: TGTGCCAGCAGTTACTCCCTCAGGCGAACCTATGGCTACACCTTC. Translating it yields CASSYSLRRTYGYTF.

Only one count was recorded for this clone. The CDR3 DNA is TGTGCCAGCAGCCGTCAGGGGAGCCAAGAGACCCAGTACTTC. It is translated as CASSRQGSQETQYF. V and J are TRBV27 and TRBJ2-5; perhaps TRBD1 as D (6 bases). CDR1 MNHEY and CDR2 SMNVEV come from the germline V gene (reference sequence). The CDR3 has 14 amino acids. The germline V and J ends were trimmed by 6 bases and 1 base, with 12 bases remaining between them.

The V and J genes are TRBV27 and TRBJ2-7; 9 bases are a match to TRBD1. Germline V gene data show CDR1 as MNHEY and CDR2 as SMNVEV (reference sequence). The CDR3 runs to 16 residues. V lost 0 bases and J lost 1; bases outside the gene matches: 4. CDR3 sequence (DNA): TGTGCCAGCAGTTTATCAAGGGGGACAGGGTCCTACGAGCAGTACTTC. This translates into CASSLSRGTGSYEQYF.

The chain couples TRBV25-1 to TRBJ2-1; 8 bases match TRBD2. The CDR3 length is 18 residues. In germline, CDR1 is MGHDK, CDR2 SYGVNS. V dropped 1 base and J dropped 3; count of bases not matched to a gene: 11. CDR3 sequence reads: CASSESPVASGYYNEQFF. CDR3 in DNA: TGTGCCAGCAGTGAATCCCCAGTCGCTAGCGGGTACTACAATGAGCAGTTCTTC.

This clone appeared once. CDR3 sequence (DNA): TGTGCCAGCAGTCCTTGGACGGACTACACCGGGGAGCTGTTTTTT. It encodes CASSPWTDYTGELFF. V and J are TRBV27 and TRBJ2-2; D might be TRBD2 (5 bases). In germline, CDR1 is MNHEY, CDR2 SMNVEV (reference sequence). V shed 5 bases and J shed 3 bases, with 13 bases lying between them. The CDR3 spans 15 residues.

The rearrangement links TRBV19 to TRBJ1-5; 9 nucleotides agree with TRBD1. This CDR3 comprises 16 residues. The trim removed 7 bases at V and 4 bases at J, leaving 11 bases unmatched. Germline CDR1 reads LNHDA; CDR2 reads SQIVND (reference sequence). The CDR3 is CASNHAGTGKNQPQHF. Here the CDR3 DNA reads TGTGCCAGTAATCATGCGGGGACAGGGAAAAATCAGCCCCAGCATTTT.

The chain joins TRBV4-3 to TRBJ1-2, with D uncertain. The CDR3 length is 14 residues. The germline CDR1 and CDR2 sequences are LGHNA and YSLEER. Deletions cut 6 bases from V and 8 bases from J, with 19 bases between. The CDR3 is CASSPQWEGRGYTF. The CDR3, as DNA: TGCGCCAGCAGTCCCCAGTGGGAGGGAAGGGGCTACACCTTC.

The chain couples TRBV30 to TRBJ2-1; no reliable D call. This CDR3 has 14 amino acids. Germline V gene lookup returns CDR1 GTSNPN and CDR2 SVGIG (reference sequence). V lost 0 bases to trimming and J lost 8 bases, with 14 bases between them. CDR3 DNA: TGTGCCTGGAGTGTAGTTGGTAGCTTCGATGAGCAGTTCTTC. Translation: CAWSVVGSFDEQFF.

This rearrangement joins TRBV19 to TRBJ2-2; D remains unclear. Trimming removed 10 bases from V and 3 bases from J, with 12 bases in between. The CDR3 sequence is 13 residues long. CDR1 and CDR2 (germline): LNHDA, SQIVND (reference sequence). The chain's CDR3 is CATETEHTGELFF. CDR3 bases: TGTGCCACCGAAACTGAGCACACCGGGGAGCTGTTTTTT.

The V gene is TRBV5-6, the J gene TRBJ2-7; 11 positions match TRBD2. J was trimmed by 2 bases and V by 5 bases; bases with no gene match: 9. The CDR3 contains 16 residues. CDR1 is SGHDT and CDR2 is YYEEEE in the germline V gene. Here the CDR3 reads CASSFSGRAPPYEQYF. The CDR3 coding sequence is TGTGCCAGCAGTTTTAGCGGGAGGGCCCCTCCCTACGAGCAGTACTTC.

This chain connects TRBV6-6 to TRBJ1-1, with D perhaps TRBD1 (5 bases). Between the trimmed V and J ends, which lost 0 bases and 5 bases, there was a span of 13 bases. Germline V CDR1 and CDR2: MNHNY, SVGAGI (reference sequence). The CDR3 loop spans 15 amino acids. CDR3 in amino acids: CASSYSRDGRTEAFF. The CDR3 bases are TGTGCCAGCAGTTACTCGCGGGACGGGAGGACTGAAGCTTTCTTT.

The chain joins TRBV28 to TRBJ1-1, with 7 bases aligning to TRBD1. The CDR3 has 16 residues. The germline gives CDR1 MDHEN, CDR2 SYDVKM. V lost 6 bases to trimming and J lost 1 base; unmatched junction nucleotides: 11. CDR3 protein: CASSPRGSERNTEAFF. The CDR3 DNA reads as TGTGCCAGCAGCCCCAGGGGGTCTGAGAGGAACACTGAAGCTTTCTTT.

The CDR3 here is CASSLTLAGVEDEQFF. The CDR3 coding sequence is TGTGCCAGCAGCTTAACACTAGCGGGAGTAGAGGATGAGCAGTTCTTC. The chain has TRBV7-6 and TRBJ2-1; 11 bases agree with TRBD2. J lost 8 bases, V lost 2 bases, and 8 bases had no gene match. Germline V gene sequence: CDR1 SGHVS, CDR2 FNYEAQ. The CDR3 contains 16 residues.

The chain is built from TRBV5-1 and TRBJ2-2, with TRBD2 as a possible D gene (7 bases). The germline V and J ends were trimmed by 0 bases and 1 base, with 16 bases remaining between them. The CDR3 runs to 18 residues. Germline values: CDR1 SGHRS, CDR2 YFSETQ. In DNA form, the CDR3 reads TGCGCCAGCAGCTTGGAAAGGGAGGGGGGAGAGAACACCGGGGAGCTGTTTTTT. It is translated as CASSLEREGGENTGELFF.